Sequencing of this T cell receptor beta chain was carried out in a study of blood T cell repertoires in COVID-19. Across the study: The samples span acute and convalescent COVID-19 from the United States, Italy and Spain. From T cells, B-cell-depleted T cells, or PBMCs came the material, which was cDNA or gDNA.

The table lists this clone with many counts. V lost 2 bases and J 6 bases, leaving 13 bases between the germline ends. The CDR3 consists of 15 residues. Germline V gene sequence: CDR1 SGHTA, CDR2 FQGTGA. The method was immunoSEQ multiplex PCR; TCRdb's version includes in-frame clones alone and lacks a portion of them. Seen here are about 46,000 clones, roughly 88% observed once, and the top ten hold around 16%. Sequenced sample: peripheral blood. This receptor was taken from a human donor in a cohort sampled during active COVID-19. The donor label of this sample is uncertain. The rearrangement joins TRBV7-3 to TRBJ2-2, with D possibly TRBD2 on 5 matching bases. CDR3 region: CASSLDGDGAGELFF. For the CDR3, the DNA is TGTGCCAGCAGCTTAGATGGAGACGGGGCCGGGGAGCTGTTTTTT. Variable domain in full (rest from reference TRBV7-3 and TRBJ2-2): GAGVSQTPSNKVTEKGKYVELRCDPISGHTALYWYRQSLGQGPEFLIYFQGTGAADDSGLPNDRFFAVRPEGSVSTLKIQRTERGDSAVYLCASSLDGDGAGELFFGEGSRLTVL.